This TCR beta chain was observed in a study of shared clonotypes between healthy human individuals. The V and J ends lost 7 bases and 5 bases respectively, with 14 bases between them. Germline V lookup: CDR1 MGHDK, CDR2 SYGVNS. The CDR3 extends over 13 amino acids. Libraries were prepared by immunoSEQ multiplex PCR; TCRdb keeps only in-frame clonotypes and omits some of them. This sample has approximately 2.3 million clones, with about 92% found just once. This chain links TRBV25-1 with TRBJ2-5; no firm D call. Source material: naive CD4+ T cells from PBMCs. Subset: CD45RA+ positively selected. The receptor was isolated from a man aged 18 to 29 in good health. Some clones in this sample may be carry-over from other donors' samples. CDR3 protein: CASNKLSLETQYF. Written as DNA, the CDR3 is TGTGCCAGCAATAAGTTGAGCTTGGAGACCCAGTACTTC.